This TCR beta chain stems from a study of shared T cell receptors in the human thymus (dated by TCRdb to the early 2020s). For the wider study: The study investigated the way shared, self-reactive T-cell receptor alpha chains are produced in the human thymus.

As encoded in the germline V gene, CDR1 is SGHTA while CDR2 is FQGTGA. The CDR3 covers 16 residues, taking in both the cysteine and the phenylalanine. Kept here is only the CDR3 DNA, which spans 48 bases and is read in frame from base 1. Trimmed from V: 5 bases; trimmed from J: 7 bases; junction bases lacking a gene match: 12. The library was obtained by the immunoSEQ multiplex PCR assay. The clones in this table, taken by TCRdb from immuneACCESS, are in-frame only. Not every clone is retained; where verified, under half of the shortfall comes from an unresolved V gene, and the cause of the rest is unknown. This sample gives 550,000 to 800,000 clones in total; roughly 88% of them show up just once. The top ten hold around 0.0099% of the sample. This clone came up a few times. Its antigen has not been determined. Nothing much larger sits one base from this clone, and base qualities are not available.

This sample also belongs to another study, concerning human thymus T cells. The other study reports the following: In Finland, the donors were immunologically healthy infants who were having open corrective cardiac surgery for congenital heart defects. Thymus tissue was collected as surgical resects that were removed during corrective cardiac surgery. Both the thymic and the peripheral blood repertoires appeared to show biased V and J gene segment usage. The related research reported highly overlapping thymic TCR repertoires among unrelated individuals. TCR alpha and beta repertoires from about 8 infant thymus samples and a few related peripheral blood samples were characterized in the study. Donor ages ranging from about 6 to 244 days were recorded, and more than five male and two female infants were included in the cohort. Thymocytes were mechanically released from the tissue and were stored as pellets of about 8.5-31 million cells at -70 degrees C. A QIAsymphony instrument was used to extract genomic DNA from frozen cell pellets. Using the immunoSEQ multiplex PCR assay, the TCRB and TCRAD loci were amplified from a standardized quantity of quality-controlled genomic DNA. Amplicons spanned the V(D)J region at a length sufficient to cover the CDR3 and identify V and J genes. The amplicons were sequenced on an Illumina platform via the commercial immunoSEQ service. Corrections for primer bias and sequencing errors followed previously described methods, while TCRAD and TCRB definitions were based on the IMGT database. The repertoires were analysed using immunoSEQ Analyzer 3.0 and VDJTools for basic statistics, V/J segment usage, diversity estimates, rarefaction and pairwise overlap. To estimate diversity, the Chao1, ChaoE, Efron-Thisted, Shannon and inverse Simpson indices were applied, and diversity was also estimated on datasets down-sampled to the smallest sample. For repertoire overlap, CDR3 nucleotide sequence, V gene and J gene had to match strictly, and clustering was done by Jaccard-based multidimensional scaling. On average, roughly 800,000 unique TCRB clonotypes were obtained from thymus samples, compared with some 84,000 from blood samples.

The receptor comes from a girl under three years old with a congenital heart defect. Donor details come from another sample of the same person, matched by shared clones. The rearranged chain carries TRBV7-3 and TRBJ1-5; 9 central nucleotides agree with TRBD1. The sequencing input was thymocytes. The CDR3 here reads CASSAPRDRARQPQHF. The DNA sequence is TGTGCCAGCAGCGCTCCCCGGGACAGGGCCAGACAGCCCCAGCATTTT.